The T cell receptor beta chain described here comes from a study of OX40 agonist ivuxolimab in advanced cancers. The protocol was immunoSEQ multiplex PCR, while the TCRdb copy is restricted to in-frame clones and leaves out a portion. The table has roughly 62,000 clones, 85% seen once. Trimming cost V 4 bases and J 2 bases; bases outside gene matches: 3. Germline CDR1 and CDR2: SGHTA and FQGNSA. CDR3 length equals 15 residues. This TCR derives from an adult with an advanced solid tumor such as melanoma, head and neck, liver or kidney cancer. This rearrangement joins TRBV7-2 to TRBJ2-5; 11 positions agree with TRBD2. Material: CD4+ or CD8+ T cells sorted from blood, obtained in a trial of the OX40 agonist ivuxolimab. CDR3 loop: CASSSSGGQQETQYF. The CDR3 DNA is TGTGCCAGCAGCTCTAGCGGGGGGCAACAAGAGACCCAGTACTTC.